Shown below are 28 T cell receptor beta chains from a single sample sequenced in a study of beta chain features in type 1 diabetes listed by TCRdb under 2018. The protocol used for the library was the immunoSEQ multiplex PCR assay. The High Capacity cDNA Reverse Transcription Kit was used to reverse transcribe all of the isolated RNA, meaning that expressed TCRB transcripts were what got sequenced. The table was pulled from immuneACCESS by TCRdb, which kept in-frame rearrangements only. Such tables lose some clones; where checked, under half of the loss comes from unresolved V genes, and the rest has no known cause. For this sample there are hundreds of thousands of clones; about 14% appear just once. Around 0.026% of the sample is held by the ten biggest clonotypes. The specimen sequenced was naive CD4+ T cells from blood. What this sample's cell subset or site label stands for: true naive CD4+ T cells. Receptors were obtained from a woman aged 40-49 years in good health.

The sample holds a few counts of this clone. CDR3 DNA: TGTGCCAGCAGAGCTACAGGGGCGAGCAATCAGCCCCAGCATTTT. The encoded protein is CASRATGASNQPQHF. The chain has TRBV6-4 and TRBJ1-5; 7 nucleotides line up with TRBD1. The V gene's germline CDR1 is MRHNA and CDR2 SNTAGT. This CDR3 is built from 15 residues. V trimming: 6 bases; J trimming: 1 base; junction bases outside the gene matches: 6.

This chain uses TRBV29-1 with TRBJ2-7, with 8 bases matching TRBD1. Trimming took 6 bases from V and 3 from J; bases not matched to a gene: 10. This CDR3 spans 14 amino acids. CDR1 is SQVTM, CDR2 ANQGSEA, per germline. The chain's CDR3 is CSVIKGQGVYEQYF. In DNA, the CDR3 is TGCAGCGTAATAAAAGGACAGGGCGTCTACGAGCAGTACTTC.

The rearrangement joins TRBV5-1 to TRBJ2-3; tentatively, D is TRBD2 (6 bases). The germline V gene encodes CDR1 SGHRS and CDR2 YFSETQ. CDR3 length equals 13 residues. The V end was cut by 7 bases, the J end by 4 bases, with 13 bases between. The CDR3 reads CASHGTAPDTQYF. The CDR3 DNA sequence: TGCGCCAGCCACGGGACTGCCCCAGATACGCAGTATTTT.

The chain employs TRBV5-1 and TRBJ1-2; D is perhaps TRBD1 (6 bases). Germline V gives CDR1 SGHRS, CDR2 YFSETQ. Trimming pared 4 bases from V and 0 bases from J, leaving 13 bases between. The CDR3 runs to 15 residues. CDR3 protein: CASSPGQQANYGYTF. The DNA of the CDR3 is TGCGCCAGCAGCCCGGGACAACAAGCTAACTATGGCTACACCTTC.

CDR3 DNA: TGCGCCAGCAGCGTTACGATCGGCTACGAGCAGTACTTC. Translating gives CASSVTIGYEQYF. The rearrangement joins TRBV5-1 to TRBJ2-7; no definite D call. Per germline, CDR1 SGHRS and CDR2 YFSETQ. The V end was cut by 4 bases, the J end by 3 bases, with 11 bases between. This CDR3 comprises 13 residues.

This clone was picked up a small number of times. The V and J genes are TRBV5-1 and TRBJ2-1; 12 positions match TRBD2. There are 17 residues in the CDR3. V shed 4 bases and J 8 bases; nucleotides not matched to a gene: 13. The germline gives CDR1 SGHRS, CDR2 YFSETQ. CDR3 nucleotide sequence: TGCGCCAGCAGCCCGACGACTAGCGGGGGAGTTATGGATGAGCAGTTCTTC. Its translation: CASSPTTSGGVMDEQFF.

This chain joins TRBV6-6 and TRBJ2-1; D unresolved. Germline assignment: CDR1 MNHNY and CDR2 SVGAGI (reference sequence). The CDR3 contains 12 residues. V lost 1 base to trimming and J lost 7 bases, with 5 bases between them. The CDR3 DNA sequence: TGTGCCAGCAGTTACTATCCAAATGAGCAGTTCTTC. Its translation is CASSYYPNEQFF.

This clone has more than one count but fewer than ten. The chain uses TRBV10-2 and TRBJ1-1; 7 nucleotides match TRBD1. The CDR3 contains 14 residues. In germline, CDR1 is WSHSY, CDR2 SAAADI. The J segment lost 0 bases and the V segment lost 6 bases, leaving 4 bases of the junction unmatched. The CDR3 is CASRVTGMNTEAFF. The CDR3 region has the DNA TGCGCCAGCAGGGTGACAGGGATGAACACTGAAGCTTTCTTT.

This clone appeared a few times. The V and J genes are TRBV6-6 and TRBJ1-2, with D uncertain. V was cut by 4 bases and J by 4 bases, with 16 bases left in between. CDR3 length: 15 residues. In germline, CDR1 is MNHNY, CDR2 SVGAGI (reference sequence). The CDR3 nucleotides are TGTGCCAGCAGTTCTCCCAGCGGAAACGGCTATGGCTACACCTTC. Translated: CASSSPSGNGYGYTF.

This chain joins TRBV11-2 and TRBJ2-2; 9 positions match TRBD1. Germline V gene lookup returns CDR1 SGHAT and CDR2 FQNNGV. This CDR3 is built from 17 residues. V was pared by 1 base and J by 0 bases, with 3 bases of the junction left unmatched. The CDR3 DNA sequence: TGTGCCAGCAGCTTAGGCGGACAGGGGACGAACACCGGGGAGCTGTTTTTT. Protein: CASSLGGQGTNTGELFF.

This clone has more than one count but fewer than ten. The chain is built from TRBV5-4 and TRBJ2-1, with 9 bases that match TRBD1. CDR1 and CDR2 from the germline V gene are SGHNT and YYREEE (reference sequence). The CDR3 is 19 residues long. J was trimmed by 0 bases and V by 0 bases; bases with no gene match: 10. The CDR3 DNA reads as TGTGCCAGCAGCTTGGAGACAGGGGGACCTGGGAGCTCCTACAATGAGCAGTTCTTC. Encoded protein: CASSLETGGPGSSYNEQFF.

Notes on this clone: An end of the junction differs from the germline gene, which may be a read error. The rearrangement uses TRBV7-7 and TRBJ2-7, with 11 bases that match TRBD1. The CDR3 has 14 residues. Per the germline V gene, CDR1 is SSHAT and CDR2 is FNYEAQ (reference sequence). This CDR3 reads CASSPGQGAREQYF. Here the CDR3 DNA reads TGTGCTAGCAGCCCCGGACAGGGGGCGCGTGAGCAGTACTTC. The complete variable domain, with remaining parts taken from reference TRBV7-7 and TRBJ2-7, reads GAGVSQSPRYKVTKRGQDVTLRCDPISSHATLYWYQQALGQGPEFLTYFNYEAQPDKSGLPSDRFSAERPEGSISTLTIQRTEQRDSAMYRCASSPGQGAREQYFGPGTRLTVT.

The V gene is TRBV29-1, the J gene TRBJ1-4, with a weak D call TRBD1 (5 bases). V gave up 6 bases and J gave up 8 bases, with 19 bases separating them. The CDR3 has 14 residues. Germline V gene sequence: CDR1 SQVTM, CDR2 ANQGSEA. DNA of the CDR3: TGCAGCGTCTCACTCTTGGGGCTTGGCGAAAAACTGTTTTTT. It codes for CSVSLLGLGEKLFF.

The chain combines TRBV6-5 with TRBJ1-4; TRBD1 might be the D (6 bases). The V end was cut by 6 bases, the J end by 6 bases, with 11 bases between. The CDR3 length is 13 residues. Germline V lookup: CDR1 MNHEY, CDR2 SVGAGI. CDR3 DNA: TGTGCCAGCAGACCCGGGACATATGAAAAACTGTTTTTT. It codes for CASRPGTYEKLFF.

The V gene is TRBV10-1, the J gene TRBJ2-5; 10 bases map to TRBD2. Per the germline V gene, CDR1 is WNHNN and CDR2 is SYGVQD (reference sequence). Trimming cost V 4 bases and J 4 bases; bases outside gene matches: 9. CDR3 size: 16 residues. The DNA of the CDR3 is TGCGCCAGCAGTGGTGGCCAGCGGGGGGGCCCAGAGACCCAGTACTTC. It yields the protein CASSGGQRGGPETQYF.

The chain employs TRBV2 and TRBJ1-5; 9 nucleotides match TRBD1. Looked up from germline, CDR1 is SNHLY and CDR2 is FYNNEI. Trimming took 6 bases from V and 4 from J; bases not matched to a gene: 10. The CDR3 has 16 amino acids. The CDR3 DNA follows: TGTGCCAGCAGCCGTCGAGGACAGGGGTGGAATCAGCCCCAGCATTTT. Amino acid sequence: CASSRRGQGWNQPQHF.

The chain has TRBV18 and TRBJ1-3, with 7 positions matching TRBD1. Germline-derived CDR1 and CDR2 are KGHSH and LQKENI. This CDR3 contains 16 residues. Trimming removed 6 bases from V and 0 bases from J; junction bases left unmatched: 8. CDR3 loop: CASSKSTGDSGNTIYF. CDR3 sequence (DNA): TGTGCCAGCTCGAAAAGCACAGGGGACTCTGGAAACACCATATATTTT.

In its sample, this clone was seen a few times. CDR3 coding DNA: TGTGCCAGCAGCCCGAAAACAGGAAGAAACACCATATATTTT. It codes for CASSPKTGRNTIYF. J is TRBJ1-3 and V is TRBV27, with D possibly matching TRBD1 (5 bases). The CDR3 loop spans 14 amino acids. V was clipped by 6 bases and J by 5 bases, with 14 bases between them. Germline V lookup: CDR1 MNHEY, CDR2 SMNVEV (reference sequence).

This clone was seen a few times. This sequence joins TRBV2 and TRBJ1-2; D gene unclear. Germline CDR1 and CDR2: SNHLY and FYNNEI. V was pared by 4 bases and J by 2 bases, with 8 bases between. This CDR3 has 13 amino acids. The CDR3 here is CASSGIANYGYTF. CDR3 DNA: TGTGCCAGCAGTGGTATTGCGAACTATGGCTACACCTTC.

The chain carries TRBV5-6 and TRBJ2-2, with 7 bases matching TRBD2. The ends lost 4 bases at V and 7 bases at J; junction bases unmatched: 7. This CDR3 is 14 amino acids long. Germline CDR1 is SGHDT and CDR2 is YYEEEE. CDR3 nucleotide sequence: TGTGCCAGCAGCCCCCCGGGGGGAGTCGGGGAGCTGTTTTTT. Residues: CASSPPGGVGELFF.

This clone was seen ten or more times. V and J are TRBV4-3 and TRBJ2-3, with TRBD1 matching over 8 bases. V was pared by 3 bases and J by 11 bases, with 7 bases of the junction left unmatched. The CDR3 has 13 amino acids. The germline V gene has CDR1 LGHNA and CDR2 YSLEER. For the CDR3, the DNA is TGCGCCAGCAGCCAGCAGACAGGGGAAGGGCAGTATTTT. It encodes CASSQQTGEGQYF.

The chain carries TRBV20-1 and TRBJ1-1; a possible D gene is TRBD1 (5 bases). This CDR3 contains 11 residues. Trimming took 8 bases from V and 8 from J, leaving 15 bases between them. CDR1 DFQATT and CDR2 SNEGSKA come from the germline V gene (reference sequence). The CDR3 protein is CSRNRGGEAFF. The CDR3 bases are TGCAGTCGCAATAGGGGAGGGGAAGCTTTCTTT.

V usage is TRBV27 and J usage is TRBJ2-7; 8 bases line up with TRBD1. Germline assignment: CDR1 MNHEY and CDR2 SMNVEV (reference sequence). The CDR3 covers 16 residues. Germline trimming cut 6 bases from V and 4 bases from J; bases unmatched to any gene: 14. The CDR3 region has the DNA TGTGCCAGCAGCGCCGCAGGGGGCTCCCTACCATACGAGCAGTACTTC. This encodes CASSAAGGSLPYEQYF.

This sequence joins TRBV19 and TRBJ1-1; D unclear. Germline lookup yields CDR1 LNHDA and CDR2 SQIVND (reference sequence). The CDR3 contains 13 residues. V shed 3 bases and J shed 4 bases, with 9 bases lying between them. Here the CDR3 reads CASSILESTEAFF. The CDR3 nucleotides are TGTGCCAGTAGTATTCTGGAGAGCACTGAAGCTTTCTTT.

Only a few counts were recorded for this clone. The CDR3 region is CASTNVGPYEQYF. CDR3 DNA sequence: TGTGCCAGCACCAACGTTGGCCCTTACGAGCAGTACTTC. The gene calls are TRBV11-2 and TRBJ2-7, with D hard to call. The germline V and J ends were trimmed by 7 bases and 4 bases, with 14 bases remaining between them. This CDR3 region has 13 residues. Germline CDR1 reads SGHAT; CDR2 reads FQNNGV. Full variable domain (missing parts from reference TRBV11-2 and TRBJ2-7): EAGVAQSPRYKIIEKRQSVAFWCNPISGHATLYWYQQILGQGPKLLIQFQNNGVVDDSQLPKDRFSAERLKGVDSTLKIQPAKLEDSAVYLCASTNVGPYEQYFGPGTRLTVT.

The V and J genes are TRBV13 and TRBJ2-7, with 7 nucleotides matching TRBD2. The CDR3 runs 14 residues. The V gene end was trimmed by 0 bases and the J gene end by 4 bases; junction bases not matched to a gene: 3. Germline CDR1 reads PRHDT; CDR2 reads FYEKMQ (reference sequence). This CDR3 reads CASSLGARGYEQYF. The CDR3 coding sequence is TGTGCCAGCAGCTTAGGTGCGCGGGGGTACGAGCAGTACTTC.

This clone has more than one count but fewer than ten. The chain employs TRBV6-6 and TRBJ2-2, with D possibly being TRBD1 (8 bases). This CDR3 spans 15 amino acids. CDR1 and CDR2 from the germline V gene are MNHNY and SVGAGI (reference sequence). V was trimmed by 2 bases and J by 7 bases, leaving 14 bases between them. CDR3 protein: CASSYQGASGGELFF. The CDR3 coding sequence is TGTGCCAGCAGTTACCAGGGGGCTAGCGGCGGGGAGCTGTTTTTT.

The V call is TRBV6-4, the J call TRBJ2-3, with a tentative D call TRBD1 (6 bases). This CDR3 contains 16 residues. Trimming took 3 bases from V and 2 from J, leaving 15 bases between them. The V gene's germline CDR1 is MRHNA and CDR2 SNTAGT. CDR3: CASSEMPTGHTDTQYF. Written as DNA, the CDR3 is TGTGCCAGCAGTGAGATGCCCACGGGACACACAGATACGCAGTATTTT.